Below, 23 T cell receptor beta chains from the same sample are listed, as sequenced in a study of blood T cell repertoires in COVID-19. Generated by immunoSEQ multiplex PCR, the TCRdb table keeps only in-frame clones and is missing some. The table lists almost 200,000 clones, about 89% of them singletons, with 7.5% to 10% in the top ten. Sequencing was performed on PBMCs or T cells enriched from blood (not recorded which). The receptors come from a young woman who had recovered from COVID-19.

The genes are TRBV2 and TRBJ2-6, with a possible D match to TRBD1 (7 bases). Trimming cost V 5 bases and J 0 bases, with 17 bases left between them. This CDR3 has 18 amino acids. Germline-derived CDR1 and CDR2 are SNHLY and FYNNEI. CDR3 coding DNA: TGTGCCAGCAGTACCCGGAGGGACAGCTACTCTGGGGCCAACGTCCTGACTTTC. It yields the protein CASSTRRDSYSGANVLTF.

This chain links TRBV9 with TRBJ1-2; TRBD1 agrees at 8 bases. Germline CDR1 reads SGDLS; CDR2 reads YYNGEE. J lost 7 bases, V lost 0 bases, and 14 bases had no gene match. The CDR3 extends over 17 amino acids. The DNA for the CDR3 is TGTGCCAGCAGCGTAGCGGTGCAGGGGGCGGGTTCCAGTGGCTACACCTTC. Translation: CASSVAVQGAGSSGYTF.

The rearrangement links TRBV18 to TRBJ1-4, with D tentatively TRBD1 (6 bases). This CDR3 region has 15 residues. Looked up from germline, CDR1 is KGHSH and CDR2 is LQKENI. Trimming removed 0 bases from V and 4 bases from J, with 9 bases in between. For the CDR3, the DNA is TGTGCCAGCTCACCACCGGGGGCAAGTAATGAAAAACTGTTTTTT. Amino acids: CASSPPGASNEKLFF.

V gene TRBV5-1 combines with J gene TRBJ1-2, with 7 bases fitting TRBD1. The CDR3 spans 16 residues. The germline V gene has CDR1 SGHRS and CDR2 YFSETQ. The trim removed 6 bases at V and 7 bases at J, leaving 18 bases unmatched. The CDR3 loop is CASTRTGPGDYSGYTF. CDR3 coding DNA: TGCGCCAGCACCCGGACAGGTCCCGGGGATTACAGTGGCTACACCTTC.

This rearrangement joins TRBV7-8 to TRBJ1-1; possibly TRBD1 for D (5 bases). CDR1 is SGHVS, CDR2 FQNEAQ, per germline. CDR3 length: 14 residues. Between the trimmed V and J ends, which lost 1 base and 5 bases, there was a span of 11 bases. The CDR3 here is CASSLERGGTEAFF. CDR3 coding DNA: TGTGCCAGCAGCTTAGAAAGGGGAGGTACTGAAGCTTTCTTT.

The genes are TRBV19 and TRBJ1-1, with 8 bases fitting TRBD1. The CDR3 has 13 residues. V lost 7 bases to trimming and J lost 5 bases; unmatched junction nucleotides: 6. Germline-derived CDR1 and CDR2 are LNHDA and SQIVND (reference sequence). The CDR3 DNA reads as TGTGCCAGTAAGAGACAGGGGCGAACTGAAGCTTTCTTT. Translating it yields CASKRQGRTEAFF.

This chain joins TRBV5-6 and TRBJ2-5; 9 nucleotides line up with TRBD1. Germline V gives CDR1 SGHDT, CDR2 YYEEEE. This CDR3 comprises 18 residues. J gave up 2 bases and V 2 bases, and 13 bases lay outside the gene matches. CDR3 amino acids: CASSFPSGTGSSQETQYF. DNA of the CDR3: TGTGCCAGCAGCTTTCCGTCCGGGACAGGGTCATCGCAAGAGACCCAGTACTTC.

In this sample, this clone turned up once. The chain couples TRBV2 to TRBJ1-1; D may be TRBD1 (6 bases). This CDR3 region has 14 residues. The germline V gene encodes CDR1 SNHLY and CDR2 FYNNEI. Between the trimmed V and J ends, which lost 2 bases and 1 base, there was a span of 8 bases. CDR3 sequence reads: CASSEQGPNTEAFF. CDR3 bases: TGTGCCAGCAGTGAACAGGGGCCGAACACTGAAGCTTTCTTT.

J is TRBJ2-3 and V is TRBV7-3; D is perhaps TRBD2 (6 bases). CDR3 length equals 16 residues. Trimming stripped 5 bases from V and 1 base from J, with 16 bases between. Germline-derived CDR1 and CDR2 are SGHTA and FQGTGA. CDR3 nucleotides: TGTGCCAGCAGCCCGGAGGGCCTATCTGGCACAGATACGCAGTATTTT. This encodes CASSPEGLSGTDTQYF.

The V gene is TRBV9, the J gene TRBJ1-2, with 8 bases fitting TRBD1. This CDR3 is 15 amino acids long. Germline CDR1 reads SGDLS; CDR2 reads YYNGEE. V shed 2 bases, J shed 7 bases, and the junction held 10 bases outside the gene matches. The CDR3 DNA is TGTGCCAGCAGCGTTTCAGGGGGCGCAACCACTGGCTACACCTTC. As protein: CASSVSGGATTGYTF.

The chain is built from TRBV7-6 and TRBJ2-2; 8 nucleotides match TRBD2. The CDR3 has 17 amino acids. V lost 4 bases and J lost 2; bases outside the gene matches: 9. Germline lookup yields CDR1 SGHVS and CDR2 FNYEAQ. CDR3 coding DNA: TGTGCCAGCAGCTGGGAAGTAGCGGGGAGTAACACCGGGGAGCTGTTTTTT. Residues: CASSWEVAGSNTGELFF. Using reference TRBV7-6 and TRBJ2-2 for the parts outside the CDR3, the full variable domain is GAGVSQSPRYKVTKRGQDVALRCDPISGHVSLYWYRQALGQGPEFLTYFNYEAQQDKSGLPNDRFSAERPEGSISTLTIQRTEQRDSAMYRCASSWEVAGSNTGELFFGEGSRLTVL.

V and J are TRBV10-3 and TRBJ2-1; 11 bases line up with TRBD2. CDR1 ENHRY and CDR2 SYGVKD come from the germline V gene. CDR3 size: 14 residues. The junction had 9 bases not matched to a gene; V was cut back by 8 bases and J by 9 bases. The CDR3, as DNA: TGTGCCATCTCATCTAGCGGGGGGTCCAGTGAGCAGTTCTTC. As protein: CAISSSGGSSEQFF.

CDR3: CATSRDLLGTGTEAFF. CDR3 DNA: TGTGCCACCAGCAGAGATCTGCTGGGTACGGGCACTGAAGCTTTCTTT. The chain combines TRBV15 with TRBJ1-1, with D unclear. The CDR3 sequence is 16 residues long. V was trimmed by 0 bases and J by 4 bases, leaving 15 bases between them. CDR1 is LNHNV, CDR2 YYDKDF, per germline (reference sequence).

This clone appeared once. This chain connects TRBV5-1 to TRBJ1-6; maybe TRBD1 (5 bases). V gave up 3 bases and J gave up 8 bases, with 9 bases separating them. The CDR3 length is 13 residues. CDR1 is SGHRS, CDR2 YFSETQ, per germline. CDR3 in DNA: TGCGCCAGCAGCTCAGGGTGGCATTCACCCCTCCACTTT. Encoded protein: CASSSGWHSPLHF.

This rearrangement joins TRBV28 to TRBJ1-2; 8 bases are a match to TRBD1. The CDR3 consists of 14 residues. Germline V CDR1 and CDR2: MDHEN, SYDVKM. V dropped 2 bases and J dropped 4; count of bases not matched to a gene: 3. The CDR3 DNA follows: TGTGCCAGCAGTTTAACGGACAGGGCCTATGGCTACACCTTC. Residues: CASSLTDRAYGYTF.

V gene TRBV7-9 combines with J gene TRBJ2-7, with TRBD1 as a possible D gene (6 bases). CDR1 SEHNR and CDR2 FQNEAQ come from the germline V gene (reference sequence). This CDR3 is 12 amino acids long. Trimming removed 4 bases from V and 6 bases from J, with 10 bases in between. The CDR3 loop is CASSSTGREQYF. DNA for the CDR3: TGTGCCAGCAGCTCTACAGGGCGCGAGCAGTACTTC. The full variable domain, with the rest looked up from reference TRBV7-9 and TRBJ2-7, is DTGVSQNPRHKITKRGQNVTFRCDPISEHNRLYWYRQTLGQGPEFLTYFQNEAQLEKSRLLSDRFSAERPKGSFSTLEIQRTEQGDSAMYLCASSSTGREQYFGPGTRLTVT.

The J gene is TRBJ1-5, the V gene TRBV7-9; 11 nucleotides agree with TRBD1. V gave up 5 bases and J gave up 6 bases; unmatched junction bases: 9. Germline CDR1 SEHNR, CDR2 FQNEAQ (reference sequence). This CDR3 region has 16 residues. This CDR3 is CASSLGTGGRRQPQHF. CDR3 in DNA: TGTGCCAGCAGCCTAGGGACAGGGGGTCGGCGTCAGCCCCAGCATTTT.

The gene calls are TRBV4-1 and TRBJ2-2; no definite D call. The CDR3 consists of 17 residues. Trimming left V 0 bases short and J 0 bases short, with 11 bases between. Germline lookup yields CDR1 MGHRA and CDR2 YSYEKL. The CDR3 here is CASSQDTHSSNTGELFF. The CDR3 DNA reads TGCGCCAGCAGCCAAGATACCCACAGCTCGAACACCGGGGAGCTGTTTTTT.

A remark on this clone: One end of the junction does not line up with germline, which may come from a read error. The chain uses TRBV14 and TRBJ1-3; D gene unclear. The CDR3 totals 13 residues. In germline, CDR1 is SGHDN, CDR2 FVKESK. The CDR3 nucleotides read TGTGCCAGCAACCAAGCTTCTGGAAACACCATATATTTT. Residues: CASNQASGNTIYF.

For the CDR3, the DNA is TGTGCCAGCAGCCTCACAGATACGCAGTATTTT. Protein: CASSLTDTQYF. The gene calls are TRBV2 and TRBJ2-3; D is ambiguous. This CDR3 is 11 amino acids long. The germline gives CDR1 SNHLY, CDR2 FYNNEI. Trimming took off 6 bases at V and 2 bases at J, with 3 bases between the two ends.

This rearrangement joins TRBV5-6 to TRBJ2-3; 11 bases are a match to TRBD2. Germline CDR1 and CDR2: SGHDT and YYEEEE. The CDR3 loop spans 16 amino acids. V lost 3 bases, J lost 4 bases, and 7 bases stayed unmatched. Here the CDR3 reads CASSSYSGGVPDTQYF. CDR3 sequence (DNA): TGTGCCAGCAGCTCGTATAGCGGGGGGGTCCCAGATACGCAGTATTTT.

This chain links TRBV6-5 with TRBJ1-5, with 7 bases matching TRBD1. The CDR3 length is 13 residues. Germline CDR1 is MNHEY and CDR2 is SVGAGI. V was clipped by 8 bases and J by 6 bases; unmatched bases: 7. The CDR3 sequence: CASFGQELQPQHF. The CDR3 DNA sequence: TGTGCCAGCTTTGGACAGGAGCTTCAGCCCCAGCATTTT.

Comments on this clone: Distinct nucleotide sequences in the sample also encode this CDR3. The V call is TRBV18, the J call TRBJ1-3, with 7 nucleotides matching TRBD1. V lost 6 bases to trimming and J lost 1 base; unmatched junction nucleotides: 6. Germline V gives CDR1 KGHSH, CDR2 LQKENI. This CDR3 has 15 residues. The CDR3 here is CASSQGTDSGNTIYF. CDR3 DNA: TGTGCCAGCTCGCAGGGGACAGATTCTGGAAACACCATATATTTT. Variable domain in full (rest from reference TRBV18 and TRBJ1-3): NAGVMQNPRHLVRRRGQEARLRCSPMKGHSHVYWYRQLPEEGLKFMVYLQKENIIDESGMPKERFSAEFPKEGPSILRIQQVVRGDSAAYFCASSQGTDSGNTIYFGEGSWLTVV.